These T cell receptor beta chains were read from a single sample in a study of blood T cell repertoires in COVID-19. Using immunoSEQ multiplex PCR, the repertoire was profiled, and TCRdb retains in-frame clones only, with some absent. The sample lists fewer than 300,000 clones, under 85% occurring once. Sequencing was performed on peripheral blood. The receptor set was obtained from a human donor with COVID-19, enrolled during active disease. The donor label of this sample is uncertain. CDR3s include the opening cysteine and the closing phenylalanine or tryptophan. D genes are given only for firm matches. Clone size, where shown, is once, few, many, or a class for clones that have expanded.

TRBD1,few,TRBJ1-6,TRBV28,TGTGCCAGCAGTCCGGGACAGGGGACTTCACCCCTCCACTTT,CASSPGQGTSPLHF
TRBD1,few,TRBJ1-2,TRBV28,TGTGCCAGCAGTCTGGGACAGCCCTCGGGTGGCTACACCTTC,CASSLGQPSGGYTF
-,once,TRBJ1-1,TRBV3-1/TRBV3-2,TGTGCCAGCAGCCGCGGGGGCGCCGGGGTATTGGGCACTGAAGCTTTCTTT,CASSRGGAGVLGTEAFF
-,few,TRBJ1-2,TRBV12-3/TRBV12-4,TGTGCCAGCAGTTTACGGGAAAGCGGCTACACCTTC,CASSLRESGYTF
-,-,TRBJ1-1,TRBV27,TGTGCCAGCAGTTTAAGGGCGGGTATGAACACTGAAGCTTTCTTT,CASSLRAGMNTEAFF
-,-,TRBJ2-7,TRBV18,TGTGCCAGCTCACCACGGGGGGTAGCTGACTCCTACGAGCAGTACTTC,CASSPRGVADSYEQYF
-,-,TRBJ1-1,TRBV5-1,TGCGCCAGCAGCTTGGAGTCAGGGGACACTGAAGCTTTCTTT,CASSLESGDTEAFF
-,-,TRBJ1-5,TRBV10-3,TGTGCCATCAGTGAGTCTTCGGGGGGGAATAGCAATCAGCCCCAGCATTTT,CAISESSGGNSNQPQHF
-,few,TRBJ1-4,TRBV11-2,TGTGCCAGCAGCTTAGATCCGGAGGAAAAACTGTTTTTT,CASSLDPEEKLFF
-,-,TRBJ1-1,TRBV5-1,TGCGCCAGCAGTTACGAACAGAGAGGGATTGGCGCTTTCTTT,CASSYEQRGIGAFF
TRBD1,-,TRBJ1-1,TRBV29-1,TGCAGCGTAGGTGGACAGGGTGGGAACACTGAAGCTTTCTTT,CSVGGQGGNTEAFF
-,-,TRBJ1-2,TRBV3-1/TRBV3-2,TGTGCCAGCAGCCAAGCGGGGGGCTCAGGAAAAGGCTACACCTTC,CASSQAGGSGKGYTF
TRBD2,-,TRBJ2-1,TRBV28,TGTGCCAGCAGTTATAGCGGGAGGGACTTGCTGTTCTTC,CASSYSGRDLLFF
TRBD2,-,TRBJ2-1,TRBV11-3,TGTGCCAGCAGCCCCGGGACTAGCGCTTACAATGAGCAGTTCTTC,CASSPGTSAYNEQFF
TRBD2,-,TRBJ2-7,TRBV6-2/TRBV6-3,TGTGCCAGCAGTTACCACCTAAGACCTAGCGGGAGCTTGTACGAGCAGTACTTC,CASSYHLRPSGSLYEQYF
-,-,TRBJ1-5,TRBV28,TGTGCCACCAATGCAGGGAATCTTCAGCCCCAGCATTTT,CATNAGNLQPQHF
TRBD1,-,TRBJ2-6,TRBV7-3,TGTGCCAGCAGCGCGACAGGGGGCGCTGGGGCCAACGTCCTGACTTTC,CASSATGGAGANVLTF
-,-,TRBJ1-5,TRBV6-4,TGTGCCAGCAGTGAAGCTAGCAATCAGCCCCAGCATTTT,CASSEASNQPQHF
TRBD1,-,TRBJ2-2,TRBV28,TGTGCCAGCAGTTTTTTTATCCAGGGGGCCCCAACCGGGGAGCTGTTTTTT,CASSFFIQGAPTGELFF
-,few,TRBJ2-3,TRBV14,TGTGCCAGCAGCCAACAAATCTCAGCAGATACGCAGTATTTT,CASSQQISADTQYF
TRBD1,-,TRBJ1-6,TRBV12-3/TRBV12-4,TGTGCCAGCAGCACGTCGGGACAGTCACCCCTCCACTTT,CASSTSGQSPLHF
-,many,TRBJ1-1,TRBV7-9,TGTGCCAGCAGCTTTAAGTCGGACACTGAAGCTTTCTTT,CASSFKSDTEAFF
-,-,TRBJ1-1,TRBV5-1,TGCGCCAGCAGCTTGGTCGGGGGGCTGGACACTGAAGCTTTCTTT,CASSLVGGLDTEAFF
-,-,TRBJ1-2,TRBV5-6,TGTGCCAGCAGCTTGAGGGCAGGGGAGCTTGCTGGCTACACCTTC,CASSLRAGELAGYTF
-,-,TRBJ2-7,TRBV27,TGTGCCAGCAGTTTACGGCGGCCTTACGAGCAGTACTTC,CASSLRRPYEQYF
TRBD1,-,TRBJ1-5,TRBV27,TGTGCCAGCAGTTTACTAGGGGGCCAGCCCCAGCATTTT,CASSLLGGQPQHF
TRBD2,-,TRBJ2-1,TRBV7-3,TGTGCCAGCAGCTTAAACGCGGCTAGCGGCTACAATGAGCAGTTCTTC,CASSLNAASGYNEQFF
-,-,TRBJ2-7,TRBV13,TGTGCCAGCAGCCAAACAGCACAGGTTTACGAGCAGTACTTC,CASSQTAQVYEQYF
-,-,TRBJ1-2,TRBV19,TGTGCCAGTAGTATAGTCCCAATACTGAACTATGGCTACACCTTC,CASSIVPILNYGYTF
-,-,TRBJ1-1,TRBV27,TGTGCCAGCAGTTTATGGGCAGAGAACACTGAAGCTTTCTTT,CASSLWAENTEAFF
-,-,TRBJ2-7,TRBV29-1,TGCAGCGCTGGGCCCGGCTACGAGCAGTACTTC,CSAGPGYEQYF
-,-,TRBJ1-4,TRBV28,TGTGCCACCAAAAGGGGGAATCAAGAAAAACTGTTTTTT,CATKRGNQEKLFF
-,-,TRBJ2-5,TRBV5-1,TGCGCCAGCAGCTTGAGTTTGGCAAGTCAAGAGACCCAGTACTTC,CASSLSLASQETQYF
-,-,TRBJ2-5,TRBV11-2,TGTGCCAGCAGCTTATTGGGGGCCACTTCGTACCAAGAGACCCAGTACTTC,CASSLLGATSYQETQYF
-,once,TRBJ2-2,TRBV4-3,TGCGCCAGCAGCCAAGATTCAGGGAACACCGGGGAGCTGTTTTTT,CASSQDSGNTGELFF
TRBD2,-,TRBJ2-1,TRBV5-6,TGTGCCAGCAGCCCCCGAGGGACTAGCGGAGACAATGAGCAGTTCTTC,CASSPRGTSGDNEQFF
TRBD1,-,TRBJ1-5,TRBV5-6,TGTGCCAGCAGCTTGGGGGACAGGGGGCCCGTTGTGGCCAATCAGCCCCAGCATTTT,CASSLGDRGPVVANQPQHF
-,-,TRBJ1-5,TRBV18,TGTGCCAGCTCACCACCGGGGGGTAGCAATCAGCCCCAGCATTTT,CASSPPGGSNQPQHF
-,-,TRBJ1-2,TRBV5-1,TGCGCCAGCAGGAGCGAAGGGGGGGCCTTCTATGGCTACACCTTC,CASRSEGGAFYGYTF
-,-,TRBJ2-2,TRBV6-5,TGTGCCAGCAGTCCCCAAGGGGTACGGGCCGGGGAGCTGTTTTTT,CASSPQGVRAGELFF
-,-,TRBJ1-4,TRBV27,TGTGCCAGCAGTAACCAGGGGTGGGGTAATGAAAAACTGTTTTTT,CASSNQGWGNEKLFF
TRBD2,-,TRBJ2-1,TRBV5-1,TGCGCCAGCAGCTTGGACGGGACTAGCGGGCCAGTAGCCTACAATGAGCAGTTCTTC,CASSLDGTSGPVAYNEQFF
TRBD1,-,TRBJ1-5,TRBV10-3,TGTGCCATCAGTGCCCCGGGACAGGGGCCTCAGCCCCAGCATTTT,CAISAPGQGPQPQHF
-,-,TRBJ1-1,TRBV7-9,TGTGCCAGCAGCTTCTCAGGGGCTGAAGCTTTCTTT,CASSFSGAEAFF
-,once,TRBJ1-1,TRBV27,TGTGCCAGCAGTTTAGGCAGGGCGAGCACTGAAGCTTTCTTT,CASSLGRASTEAFF
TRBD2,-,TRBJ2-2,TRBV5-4,TGTGCCAGCAGCACCGTAGCGGGAGGGCCCGGCGGGGAGCTGTTTTTT,CASSTVAGGPGGELFF
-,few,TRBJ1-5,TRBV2,TGTGCCAGCAGCACAGATAGCAATCAGCCCCAGCATTTT,CASSTDSNQPQHF
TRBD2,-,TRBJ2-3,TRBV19,TGTGCCAGTTCCCCCTTAGCGGGAGCGTCAGATACGCAGTATTTT,CASSPLAGASDTQYF